This T cell receptor beta chain is from a study of response to subunit inactivated influenza vaccine. Study-level findings and limits: A suggestion made by the authors is that each seasonal influenza vaccination recruits few new T cells.

One entry per CDR3 protein results from TCRdb running MiXCR on the RT-PCR reads. The sample has under 950,000 distinct CDR3 sequences, 21% seen once. This clonotype was picked up many times. Its specificity is not known. The sequencing used PBMCs from blood, collected 5 days after vaccination. This sequence was found in a man over 45 who received an inactivated influenza vaccine.

In DNA form, the CDR3 reads TGTGCCAGCTCACCACTAGCGATTACAGATACGCAGTATTTT. This encodes CASSPLAITDTQYF. The J gene is TRBJ2-3, the V gene TRBV18, with a weak D call TRBD2 (5 bases). V gave up 1 base and J gave up 3 bases, with 8 bases separating them. This CDR3 is built from 14 residues. Germline V gene data show CDR1 as KGHSH and CDR2 as LQKENI.